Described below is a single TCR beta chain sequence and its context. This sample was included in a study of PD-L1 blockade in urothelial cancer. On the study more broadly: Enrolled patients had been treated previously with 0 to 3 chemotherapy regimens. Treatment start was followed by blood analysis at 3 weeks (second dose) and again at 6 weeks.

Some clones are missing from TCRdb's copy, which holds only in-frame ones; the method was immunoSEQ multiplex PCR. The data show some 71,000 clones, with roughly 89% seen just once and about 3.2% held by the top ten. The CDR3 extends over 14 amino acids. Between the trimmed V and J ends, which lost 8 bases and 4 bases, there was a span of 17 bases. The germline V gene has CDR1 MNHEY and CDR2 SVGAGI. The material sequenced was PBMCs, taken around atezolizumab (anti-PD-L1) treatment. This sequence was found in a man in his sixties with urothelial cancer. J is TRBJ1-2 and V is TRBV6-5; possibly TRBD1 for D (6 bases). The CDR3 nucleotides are TGTGCCAGCGGGGAAATCGGACAGATCTATGGCTACACCTTC. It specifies CASGEIGQIYGYTF.